This T cell receptor (beta chain) was sequenced for a study of blood T cell repertoires in COVID-19. As for the study in general: COVID-19 samples from acute and convalescent phases originated in the United States, Italy and Spain.

The protocol was immunoSEQ multiplex PCR, while the TCRdb copy is restricted to in-frame clones and leaves out a portion. The table shows approximately 120,000 clones, with 60% to 85% occurring only once. With regard to this clone: This specimen includes other DNA sequences encoding the same CDR3.

This CDR3 is 14 amino acids long. Trimming stripped 2 bases from V and 5 bases from J, with 7 bases between. CDR1 and CDR2 (germline): KGHSH, LQKENI. The genes are TRBV18 and TRBJ1-6; D gene ambiguous. The sequence was obtained from a human donor in a cohort sampled during active or convalescent COVID-19. What was sequenced was peripheral blood. CDR3 nucleotides: TGTGCCAGCTCACCAACGGGGAATAATTCACCCCTCCACTTT. It is translated as CASSPTGNNSPLHF.